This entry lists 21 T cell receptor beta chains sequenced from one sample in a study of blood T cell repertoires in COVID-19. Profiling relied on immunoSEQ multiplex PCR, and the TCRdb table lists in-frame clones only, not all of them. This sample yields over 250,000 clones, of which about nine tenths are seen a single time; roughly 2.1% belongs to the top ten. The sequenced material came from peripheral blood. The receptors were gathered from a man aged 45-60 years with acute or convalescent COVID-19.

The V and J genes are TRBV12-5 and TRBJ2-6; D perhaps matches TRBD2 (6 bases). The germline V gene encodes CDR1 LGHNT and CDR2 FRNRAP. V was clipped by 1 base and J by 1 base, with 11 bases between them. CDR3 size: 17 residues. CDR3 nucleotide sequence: TGTGCTAGTGGTTTGGCAATGGGGGGTTCTGGGGCCAACGTCCTGACTTTC. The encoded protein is CASGLAMGGSGANVLTF.

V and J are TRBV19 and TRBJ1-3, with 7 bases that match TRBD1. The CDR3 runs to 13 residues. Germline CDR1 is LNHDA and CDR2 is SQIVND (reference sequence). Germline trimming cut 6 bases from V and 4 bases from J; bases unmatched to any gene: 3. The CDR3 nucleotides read TGTGCCAGTAGGGGACAGCCCGGAAACACCATATATTTT. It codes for CASRGQPGNTIYF. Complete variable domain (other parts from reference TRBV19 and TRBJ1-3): DGGITQSPKYLFRKEGQNVTLSCEQNLNHDAMYWYRQDPGQGLRLIYYSQIVNDFQKGDIAEGYSVSREKKESFPLTVTSAQKNPTAFYLCASRGQPGNTIYFGEGSWLTVV.

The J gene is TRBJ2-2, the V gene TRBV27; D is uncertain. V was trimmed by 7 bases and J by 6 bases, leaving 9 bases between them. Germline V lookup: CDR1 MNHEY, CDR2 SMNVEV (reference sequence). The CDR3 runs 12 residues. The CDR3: CASTSLPGELFF. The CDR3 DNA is TGTGCCAGCACCTCCCTACCCGGGGAGCTGTTTTTT.

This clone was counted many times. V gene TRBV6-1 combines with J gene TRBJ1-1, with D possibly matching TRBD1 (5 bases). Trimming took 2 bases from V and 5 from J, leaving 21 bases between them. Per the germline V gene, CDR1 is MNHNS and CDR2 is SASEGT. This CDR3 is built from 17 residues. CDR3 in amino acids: CASSEIGWGSRATEAFF. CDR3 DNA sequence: TGTGCCAGCAGTGAAATAGGGTGGGGCAGTCGAGCAACTGAAGCTTTCTTT.

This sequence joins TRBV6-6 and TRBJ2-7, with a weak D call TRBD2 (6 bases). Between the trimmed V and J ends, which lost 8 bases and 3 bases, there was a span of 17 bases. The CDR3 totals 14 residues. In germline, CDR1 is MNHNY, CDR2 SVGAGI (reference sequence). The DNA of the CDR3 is TGTGCCAGCTCCAGCGGCGGAGGGGTCTACGAGCAGTACTTC. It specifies CASSSGGGVYEQYF.

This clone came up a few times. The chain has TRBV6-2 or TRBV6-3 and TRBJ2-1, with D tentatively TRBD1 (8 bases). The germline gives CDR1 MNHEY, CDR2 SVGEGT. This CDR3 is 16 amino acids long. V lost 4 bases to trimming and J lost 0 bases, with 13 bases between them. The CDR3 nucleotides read TGTGCCAGCAGTTGGGGGGGACAGGCCTCCTACAATGAGCAGTTCTTC. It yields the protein CASSWGGQASYNEQFF.

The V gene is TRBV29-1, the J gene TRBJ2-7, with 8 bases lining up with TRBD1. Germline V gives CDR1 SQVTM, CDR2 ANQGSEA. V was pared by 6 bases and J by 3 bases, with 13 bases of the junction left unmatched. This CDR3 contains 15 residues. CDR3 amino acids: CSVAAGTGEVYEQYF. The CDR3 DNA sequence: TGCAGCGTCGCAGCAGGGACAGGTGAAGTCTACGAGCAGTACTTC.

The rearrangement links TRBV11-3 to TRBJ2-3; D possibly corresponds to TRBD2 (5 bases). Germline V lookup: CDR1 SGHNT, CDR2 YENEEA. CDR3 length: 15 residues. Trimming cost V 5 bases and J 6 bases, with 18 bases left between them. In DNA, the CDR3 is TGTGCCAGCAGCCTCTCGAGGGAGCGCCGGGATACGCAGTATTTT. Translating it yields CASSLSRERRDTQYF.

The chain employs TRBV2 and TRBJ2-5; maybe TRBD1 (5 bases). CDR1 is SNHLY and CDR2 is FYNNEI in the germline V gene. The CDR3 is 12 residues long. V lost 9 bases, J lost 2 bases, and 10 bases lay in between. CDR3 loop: CARGALQETQYF. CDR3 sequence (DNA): TGTGCCAGAGGGGCCTTGCAAGAGACCCAGTACTTC.

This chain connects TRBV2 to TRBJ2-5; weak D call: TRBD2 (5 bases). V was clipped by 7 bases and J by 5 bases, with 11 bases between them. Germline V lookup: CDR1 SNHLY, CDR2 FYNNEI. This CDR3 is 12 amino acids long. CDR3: CASTRVTETQYF. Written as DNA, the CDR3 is TGTGCCAGCACGAGGGTAACCGAGACCCAGTACTTC.

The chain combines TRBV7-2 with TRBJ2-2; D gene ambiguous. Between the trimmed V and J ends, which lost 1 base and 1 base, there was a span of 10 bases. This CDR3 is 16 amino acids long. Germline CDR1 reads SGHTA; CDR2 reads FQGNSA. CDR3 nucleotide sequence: TGTGCCAGCAGCTTAGTCGCGGTCAGGAACACCGGGGAGCTGTTTTTT. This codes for CASSLVAVRNTGELFF.

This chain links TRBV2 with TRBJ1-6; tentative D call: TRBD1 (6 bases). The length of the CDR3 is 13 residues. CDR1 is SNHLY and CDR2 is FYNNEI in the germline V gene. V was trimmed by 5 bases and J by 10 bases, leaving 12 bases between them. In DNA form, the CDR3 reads TGTGCCAGCAGTACAGGGCATGTATCACCCCTCCACTTT. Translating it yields CASSTGHVSPLHF.

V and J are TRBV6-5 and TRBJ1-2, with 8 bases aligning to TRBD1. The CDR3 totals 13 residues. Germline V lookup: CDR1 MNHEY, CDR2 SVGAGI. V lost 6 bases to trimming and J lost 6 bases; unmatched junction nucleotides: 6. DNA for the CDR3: TGTGCCAGCAGATCGGACAGGGCTCATGGCTACACCTTC. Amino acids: CASRSDRAHGYTF.

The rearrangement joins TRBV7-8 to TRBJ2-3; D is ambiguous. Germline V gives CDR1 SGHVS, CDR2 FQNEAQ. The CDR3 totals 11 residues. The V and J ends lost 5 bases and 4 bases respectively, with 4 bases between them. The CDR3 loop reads CASSLSDTQYF. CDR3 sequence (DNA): TGTGCCAGCAGCCTATCAGATACGCAGTATTTT. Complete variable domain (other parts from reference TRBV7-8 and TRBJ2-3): GAGVSQSPRYKVAKRGQDVALRCDPISGHVSLFWYQQALGQGPEFLTYFQNEAQLDKSGLPSDRFFAERPEGSVSTLKIQRTQQEDSAVYLCASSLSDTQYFGPGTRLTVL.

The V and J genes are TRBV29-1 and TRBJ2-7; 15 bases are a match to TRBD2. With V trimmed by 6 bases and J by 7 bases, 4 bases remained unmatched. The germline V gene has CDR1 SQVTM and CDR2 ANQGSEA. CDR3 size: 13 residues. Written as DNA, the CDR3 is TGCAGCGTGGGACTAGCGGGAGGTGGAGAGCAGTACTTC. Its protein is CSVGLAGGGEQYF.

CDR3: CASSHWTGDGYTF. DNA for the CDR3: TGTGCCAGCAGCCACTGGACAGGAGATGGCTACACCTTC. This chain uses TRBV4-2 with TRBJ1-2; TRBD1 aligns across 7 bases. J gave up 6 bases and V 3 bases, and 4 bases lay outside the gene matches. The CDR3 sequence is 13 residues long. Germline values: CDR1 LGHNA, CDR2 YNFKEQ.

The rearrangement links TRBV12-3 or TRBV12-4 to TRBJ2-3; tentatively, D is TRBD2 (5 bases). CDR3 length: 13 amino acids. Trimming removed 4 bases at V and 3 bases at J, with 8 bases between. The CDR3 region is CASSSTTTDTQYF. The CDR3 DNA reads TGTGCCAGCAGTTCGACTACTACAGATACGCAGTATTTT.

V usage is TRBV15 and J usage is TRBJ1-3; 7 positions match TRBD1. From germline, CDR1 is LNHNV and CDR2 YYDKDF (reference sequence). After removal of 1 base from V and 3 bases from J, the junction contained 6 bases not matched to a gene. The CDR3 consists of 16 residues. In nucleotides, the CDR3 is TGTGCCACCAGCAGAGGGGTGACAGGGATTGGAAACACCATATATTTT. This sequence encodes CATSRGVTGIGNTIYF.

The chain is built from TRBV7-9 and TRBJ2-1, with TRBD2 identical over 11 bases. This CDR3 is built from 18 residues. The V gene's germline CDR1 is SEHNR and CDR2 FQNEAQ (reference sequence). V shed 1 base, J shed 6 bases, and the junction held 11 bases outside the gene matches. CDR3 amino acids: CASSLEASGGIMLNEQFF. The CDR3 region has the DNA TGTGCCAGCAGCTTAGAGGCTAGCGGGGGGATCATGCTCAATGAGCAGTTCTTC.

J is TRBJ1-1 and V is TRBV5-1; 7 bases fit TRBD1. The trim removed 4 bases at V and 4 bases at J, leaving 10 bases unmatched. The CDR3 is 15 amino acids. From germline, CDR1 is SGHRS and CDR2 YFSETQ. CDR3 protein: CASSPPRQGSTEAFF. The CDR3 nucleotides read TGCGCCAGCAGCCCCCCCCGACAGGGTAGCACTGAAGCTTTCTTT.

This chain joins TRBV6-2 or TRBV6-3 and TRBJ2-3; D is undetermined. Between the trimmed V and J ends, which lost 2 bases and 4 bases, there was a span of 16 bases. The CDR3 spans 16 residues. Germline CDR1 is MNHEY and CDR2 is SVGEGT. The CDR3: CASSYILGLVSDTQYF. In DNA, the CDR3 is TGTGCCAGCAGTTACATTTTGGGCCTTGTGTCAGATACGCAGTATTTT.